The present T cell receptor (beta chain) was sequenced within a study of T cell clonotyping in hematopoietic cell transplantation. Only a few counts were recorded for this clone. The CDR3 is 13 residues long. V was pared by 9 bases and J by 3 bases, with 15 bases between. Germline V gene sequence: CDR1 SNHLY, CDR2 FYNNEI. The assay was immunoSEQ multiplex PCR, and TCRdb's table has in-frame clones only and misses some. This sample carries roughly 13,000 clones, about three fifths of them seen once, and the ten largest clones take around a tenth. The sequenced material came from PBMCs. This receptor was identified in a human donor who either received an allogeneic hematopoietic cell transplant for a myeloid malignancy or was a related donor (not recorded which). Some clones in this sample may be carry-over from other donors' samples. The V call is TRBV2, the J call TRBJ2-7; D gene uncertain. The CDR3, as DNA: TGTGCCAGGAAAGGCGGAGAGAACTACGAGCAGTACTTC. It encodes CARKGGENYEQYF.